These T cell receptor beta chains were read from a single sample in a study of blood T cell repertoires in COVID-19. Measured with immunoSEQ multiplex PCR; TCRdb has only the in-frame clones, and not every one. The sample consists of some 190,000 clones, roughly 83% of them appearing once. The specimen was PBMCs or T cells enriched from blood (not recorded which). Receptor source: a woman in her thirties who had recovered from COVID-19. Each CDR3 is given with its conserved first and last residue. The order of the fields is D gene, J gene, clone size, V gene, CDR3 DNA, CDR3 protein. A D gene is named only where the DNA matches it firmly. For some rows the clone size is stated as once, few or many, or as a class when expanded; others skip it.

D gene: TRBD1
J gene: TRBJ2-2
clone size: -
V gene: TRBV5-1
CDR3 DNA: TGCGCCAGCAGCTTAGGGGACAGGGAGAACGGGGAGCTGTTTTTT
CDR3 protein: CASSLGDRENGELFF

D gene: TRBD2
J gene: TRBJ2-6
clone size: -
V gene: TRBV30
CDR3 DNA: TGTGCCTGGAGTCGGGGGGGTCCCACTGGGGCCAACGTCCTGACTTTC
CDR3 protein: CAWSRGGPTGANVLTF

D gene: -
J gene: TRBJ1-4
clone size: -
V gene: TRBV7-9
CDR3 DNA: TGTGCCAGCAGCTTAGCGCAATTAGGGGTTAATGAAAAACTGTTTTTT
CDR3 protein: CASSLAQLGVNEKLFF

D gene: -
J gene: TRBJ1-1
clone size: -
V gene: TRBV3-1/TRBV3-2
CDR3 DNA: TGTGCCAGCAGCCACTCGCGGGGGAACACTGAAGCTTTCTTT
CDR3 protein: CASSHSRGNTEAFF

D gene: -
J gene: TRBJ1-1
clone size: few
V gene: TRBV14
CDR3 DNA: TGTGCCAGCAGACCCACAGGGAACACTGAAGCTTTCTTT
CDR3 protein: CASRPTGNTEAFF

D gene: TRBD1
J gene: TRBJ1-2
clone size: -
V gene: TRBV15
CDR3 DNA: TGTGCCACCTCTGGACAGGTTATACCGTATGGCTACACCTTC
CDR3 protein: CATSGQVIPYGYTF

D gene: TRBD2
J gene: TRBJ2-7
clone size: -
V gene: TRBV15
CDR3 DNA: TGTGCCACCAGCAGGGGGGAGGGCGTTGAGCAGTACTTC
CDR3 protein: CATSRGEGVEQYF

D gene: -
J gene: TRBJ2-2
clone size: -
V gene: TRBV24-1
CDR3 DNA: TGTGTCACCAGTGATGTCGGGGTAGCTCGCACCGGGGAGCTGTTTTTT
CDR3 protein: CVTSDVGVARTGELFF

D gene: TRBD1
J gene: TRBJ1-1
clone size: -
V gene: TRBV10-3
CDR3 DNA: TGTGCCATCAGTGAGTCTGGACAGGGGTGGACTGAAGCTTTCTTT
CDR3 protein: CAISESGQGWTEAFF

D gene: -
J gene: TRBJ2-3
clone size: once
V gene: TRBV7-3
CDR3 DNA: TGTGCCAGCAGCTCCTCCGGAGGCGAACACAGCACAGATACGCAGTATTTT
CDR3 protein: CASSSSGGEHSTDTQYF

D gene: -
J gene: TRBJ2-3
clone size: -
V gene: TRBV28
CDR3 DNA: TGTGCCAGCAGTCCCGCCGCCACGGGCACAGATACGCAGTATTTT
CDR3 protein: CASSPAATGTDTQYF

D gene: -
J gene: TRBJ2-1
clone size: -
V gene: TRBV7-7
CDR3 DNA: TGTGCTAGCAGCCGGCACGGACAGCTGCGGCAGTTCTTC
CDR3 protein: CASSRHGQLRQFF